The clone carrying this T cell receptor beta chain is a singleton in its sample. Antigen specificity is unknown. Using a J-beta primer mix together with a sample-barcoded 5' primer, a second PCR was run for about 6 to 12 cycles. One entry per CDR3 protein, called by TCRdb with MiXCR from the 5' RACE reads. Among under 2,000,000 distinct CDR3 sequences listed, roughly 49% were seen once. This sample stems from a study of blood T cells in healthy people across ages. Study conclusions and caveats: The donors' CMV status was not determined, possibly confounding changes in expanded clonotypes. The diversity estimates, figures obtained from one million T cells, were considered underestimates. Whereas aged donors had fewer naive CD4+ cells, long-lived donors had more of them and higher diversity.

Each sample had at least 6 million PBMCs isolated. This CDR3 is 12 amino acids long. V lost 6 bases and J 4 bases, leaving 10 bases between the germline ends. In germline, CDR1 is WNHNN, CDR2 SYGVQD (reference sequence). Sequencing was done on a sample of blood. The chain uses TRBV10-1 and TRBJ2-7; D is ambiguous. The clonotype comes from a middle-aged woman in good health. This CDR3 is CASSDQLYEQYF. Here the CDR3 DNA reads TGCGCCAGCAGCGACCAGTTGTACGAGCAGTACTTC.